This TCR beta chain was sequenced for a study of cytomegalovirus exposure and HLA in healthy donors. Repertoires were generated with immunoSEQ multiplex PCR, while TCRdb's copy carries only in-frame clones and drops some. Of roughly 140,000 clones listed, about 89% are singletons. The CDR3 has 16 amino acids. The germline CDR1 and CDR2 sequences are LNHNV and YYDKDF (reference sequence). The V and J ends lost 4 bases and 3 bases, in that order; junction bases with no gene match: 8. Sequenced material: PBMCs. The receptor's source is a woman aged 18-30 years in good health and CMV-seropositive. The genes are TRBV15 and TRBJ2-7; 11 bases are shared with TRBD2. In DNA form, the CDR3 reads TGTGCCACCAGCACTATTAGCGGGAGGGCCCGCTACGAGCAGTACTTC. Protein product: CATSTISGRARYEQYF.